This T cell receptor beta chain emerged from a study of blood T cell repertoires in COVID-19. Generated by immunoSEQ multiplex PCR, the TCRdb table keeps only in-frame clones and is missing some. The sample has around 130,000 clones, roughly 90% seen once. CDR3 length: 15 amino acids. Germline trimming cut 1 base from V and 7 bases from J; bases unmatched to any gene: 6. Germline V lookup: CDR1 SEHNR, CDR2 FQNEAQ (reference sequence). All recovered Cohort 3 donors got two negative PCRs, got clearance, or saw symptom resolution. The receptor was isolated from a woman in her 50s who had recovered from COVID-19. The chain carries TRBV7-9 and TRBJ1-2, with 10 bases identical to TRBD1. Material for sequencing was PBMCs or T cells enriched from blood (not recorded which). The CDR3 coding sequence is TGTGCCAGCAGCTTAGTGGGGACAGGGGAGAGTGGCTACACCTTC. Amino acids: CASSLVGTGESGYTF.